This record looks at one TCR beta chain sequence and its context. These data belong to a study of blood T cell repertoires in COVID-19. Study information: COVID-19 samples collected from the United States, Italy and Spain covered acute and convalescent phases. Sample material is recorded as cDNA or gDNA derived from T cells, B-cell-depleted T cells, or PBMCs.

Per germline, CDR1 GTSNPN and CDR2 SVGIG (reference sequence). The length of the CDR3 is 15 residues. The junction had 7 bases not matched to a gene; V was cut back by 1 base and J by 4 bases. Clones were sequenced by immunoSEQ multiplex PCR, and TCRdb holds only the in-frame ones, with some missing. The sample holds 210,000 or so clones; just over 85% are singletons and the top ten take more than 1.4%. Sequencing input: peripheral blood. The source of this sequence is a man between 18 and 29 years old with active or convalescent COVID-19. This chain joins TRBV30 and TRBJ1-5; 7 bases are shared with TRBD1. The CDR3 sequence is CAWSEGQIINQPQHF. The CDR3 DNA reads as TGTGCCTGGAGTGAGGGACAGATAATTAATCAGCCCCAGCATTTT.